Here is one TCR beta chain with its context. Its antigen is as yet unknown. This sample stems from a study of T cell responses to AZD1222 COVID-19 vaccine. Study findings and constraints: A mostly white British donor set with more females was recruited, and clonal diversity was possibly underestimated. Seropositive status at baseline applied to only five or six AZD1222 recipients. CD4 TCRs covered the whole spike, strongest at regions 160-218 and 743-854. Two doses of AZD1222 preceded a rise in Spike-specific TCR breadth and depth.

Measured with immunoSEQ multiplex PCR; TCRdb has only the in-frame clones, and not every one. The table has about 130,000 clones, around 94% seen once. The germline gives CDR1 MNHNY, CDR2 SVGAGI (reference sequence). The length of the CDR3 is 14 residues. Trimming at V came to 8 bases and at J to 8 bases, leaving 10 bases not matched to a gene. J is TRBJ2-1 and V is TRBV6-6; TRBD2 matches 9 bases. The receptor was derived from an adult in good health. Sequencing used peripheral blood, obtained on day 0 of AZD1222 vaccination. The CDR3 loop is CASVPGLAIDEQFF. CDR3 bases: TGTGCCAGCGTACCGGGACTAGCTATCGATGAGCAGTTCTTC.